The 24 T cell receptor beta chains below come from one sample, sequenced in a study of blood T cell repertoires in COVID-19. Using immunoSEQ multiplex PCR, the repertoire was profiled, and TCRdb retains in-frame clones only, with some absent. Of some 150,000 clones in the sample, 84% are singletons; the top ten hold 35% to 50%. What was sequenced was peripheral blood. Receptors were obtained from a human donor in a cohort sampled during active COVID-19.

The chain carries TRBV12-3 or TRBV12-4 and TRBJ1-6, with D perhaps matching TRBD1 (6 bases). CDR3 length: 13 residues. V dropped 3 bases and J dropped 7 bases, with 7 bases sitting between them. The DNA of the CDR3 is TGTGCCAGCAGTTTTCAGGGGAATTCACCCCTCCACTTT. Translated: CASSFQGNSPLHF.

The rearrangement joins TRBV6-5 to TRBJ1-6; 7 nucleotides align to TRBD1. The CDR3 runs 14 residues. The V gene end was trimmed by 6 bases and the J gene end by 5 bases; junction bases not matched to a gene: 4. Germline-derived CDR1 and CDR2 are MNHEY and SVGAGI. The CDR3 region is CASSAGQNNSPLHF. CDR3 in DNA: TGTGCCAGCAGCGCGGGACAGAATAATTCACCCCTCCACTTT.

This rearrangement joins TRBV11-3 to TRBJ2-1, with 12 bases lining up with TRBD2. CDR3 length equals 17 residues. CDR1 and CDR2 (germline): SGHNT, YENEEA. Trimming at V came to 5 bases and at J to 4 bases, leaving 9 bases not matched to a gene. CDR3 in amino acids: CASSRRLAGALYNEQFF. CDR3 DNA sequence: TGTGCCAGCAGCCGGCGACTAGCGGGAGCGCTTTACAATGAGCAGTTCTTC. Combining the CDR3 with reference TRBV11-3 and TRBJ2-1 gives the whole variable domain EAGVVQSPRYKIIEKKQPVAFWCNPISGHNTLYWYLQNLGQGPELLIRYENEEAVDDSQLPKDRFSAERLKGVDSTLKIQPAELGDSAVYLCASSRRLAGALYNEQFFGPGTRLTVL.

This sequence joins TRBV10-3 and TRBJ1-2; D perhaps matches TRBD1 (6 bases). V gave up 8 bases and J gave up 6 bases, with 13 bases separating them. CDR1 and CDR2 (germline): ENHRY, SYGVKD. The CDR3 loop spans 12 amino acids. CDR3 nucleotide sequence: TGTGCCATCCCCGGACAGAAAAATGGCTACACCTTC. Translated: CAIPGQKNGYTF.

In its sample, this clone was seen many times. This chain uses TRBV19 with TRBJ1-5; 8 bases are shared with TRBD1. This CDR3 region has 15 residues. Trimming cost V 6 bases and J 6 bases; bases outside gene matches: 10. Germline assignment: CDR1 LNHDA and CDR2 SQIVND (reference sequence). Here the CDR3 DNA reads TGTGCCAGTAGCCCAGGACAGGGTTCTACTCAGCCCCAGCATTTT. It yields the protein CASSPGQGSTQPQHF.

This clone was detected a few times. The chain is built from TRBV30 and TRBJ1-5; TRBD1 is a possible D gene (6 bases). CDR1 and CDR2 from the germline V gene are GTSNPN and SVGIG (reference sequence). The V end lost 2 bases, the J end lost 4 bases, and 9 bases lay between the germline ends. The CDR3 is 13 amino acids. CDR3 DNA sequence: TGTGCCTGGAGTACCCAGGGGAATCAGCCCCAGCATTTT. Encoded protein: CAWSTQGNQPQHF.

The genes are TRBV5-6 and TRBJ2-5; D call uncertain. Trimming stripped 0 bases from V and 5 bases from J, with 5 bases between. Germline loops: CDR1 SGHDT, CDR2 YYEEEE. This CDR3 has 12 amino acids. CDR3 DNA: TGTGCCAGCAGCTTGGCGGTTGAGACCCAGTACTTC. This sequence encodes CASSLAVETQYF.

The rearrangement links TRBV6-2 or TRBV6-3 to TRBJ2-1, with 10 bases that match TRBD1. CDR3 length: 16 amino acids. CDR1 is MNHEY and CDR2 is SVGEGT in the germline V gene. J gave up 3 bases and V 6 bases, and 8 bases lay outside the gene matches. CDR3 sequence (DNA): TGTGCCAGCAGCTCCGACAGGGGGCGAAGCTACAATGAGCAGTTCTTC. Translating it yields CASSSDRGRSYNEQFF.

The chain employs TRBV3-1 (or the pseudogene TRBV3-2) and TRBJ2-5, with 12 bases that match TRBD1. Germline loops: CDR1 LGHDT, CDR2 YNNKEL (reference sequence). The CDR3 contains 15 residues. V gave up 4 bases and J gave up 4 bases; unmatched junction bases: 4. CDR3 DNA: TGTGCCAGCAGCCTCGGGACAGGGGGCATAGAGACCCAGTACTTC. This translates into CASSLGTGGIETQYF.

The chain uses TRBV7-2 and TRBJ2-5; 9 bases match TRBD2. Germline V gene sequence: CDR1 SGHTA, CDR2 FQGNSA. The CDR3 has 16 residues. V was pared by 1 base and J by 5 bases, with 8 bases of the junction left unmatched. DNA of the CDR3: TGTGCCAGCAGCTTAGTGTCGCGGGGGGGCGTGGAGACCCAGTACTTC. Its translation is CASSLVSRGGVETQYF.

This clone was counted once. This sequence joins TRBV11-3 and TRBJ2-3; D unclear. The V gene lost 1 base and the J gene lost 0 bases, with 5 bases spanning the gap. Looked up from germline, CDR1 is SGHNT and CDR2 is YENEEA. The CDR3 extends over 14 amino acids. The CDR3 protein is CASSLGRSTDTQYF. The CDR3 nucleotides are TGTGCCAGCAGCTTAGGTAGAAGCACAGATACGCAGTATTTT. Full variable domain (missing parts from reference TRBV11-3 and TRBJ2-3): EAGVVQSPRYKIIEKKQPVAFWCNPISGHNTLYWYLQNLGQGPELLIRYENEEAVDDSQLPKDRFSAERLKGVDSTLKIQPAELGDSAVYLCASSLGRSTDTQYFGPGTRLTVL.

This clone has just a few counts. This chain uses TRBV3-1 (or the pseudogene TRBV3-2) with TRBJ2-2, with 8 bases fitting TRBD1. V dropped 8 bases and J dropped 1; count of bases not matched to a gene: 0. Germline V gene lookup returns CDR1 LGHDT and CDR2 YNNKEL (reference sequence). The CDR3 loop spans 13 amino acids. In nucleotides, the CDR3 is TGTGCCAGCGGACAGGGGAACACCGGGGAGCTGTTTTTT. It is translated as CASGQGNTGELFF.

The chain couples TRBV6-2 or TRBV6-3 to TRBJ1-1; the D gene is possibly TRBD1 (6 bases). Trimming cost V 2 bases and J 3 bases, with 13 bases left between them. Germline V gene data show CDR1 as MNHEY and CDR2 as SVGEGT. The CDR3 loop spans 15 amino acids. DNA of the CDR3: TGTGCCAGCAGTTACCCCAGGGACACGGACACTGAAGCTTTCTTT. This encodes CASSYPRDTDTEAFF.

This clone has a handful of counts. The gene calls are TRBV7-9 and TRBJ2-5, with a possible D match to TRBD2 (6 bases). Trimming stripped 3 bases from V and 1 base from J, with 9 bases between. There are 14 residues in the CDR3. Germline-derived CDR1 and CDR2 are SEHNR and FQNEAQ (reference sequence). In DNA, the CDR3 is TGTGCCAGCAGCTTTGGGGGGATCCAAGAGACCCAGTACTTC. This encodes CASSFGGIQETQYF.

This chain uses TRBV9 with TRBJ1-4; D possibly corresponds to TRBD1 (5 bases). CDR1 and CDR2 from the germline V gene are SGDLS and YYNGEE. The CDR3 totals 16 residues. Trimming removed 4 bases at V and 8 bases at J, with 21 bases between. The CDR3 DNA follows: TGTGCCAGCAGCCCGACAGTCGGGCAGGGCAGGGAAAAACTGTTTTTT. It specifies CASSPTVGQGREKLFF.

The J gene is TRBJ2-7, the V gene TRBV5-1, with D uncertain. CDR3 length: 13 amino acids. The germline CDR1 and CDR2 sequences are SGHRS and YFSETQ. V lost 0 bases and J lost 3, with 7 bases in between. The CDR3 region is CASSLDIGYEQYF. CDR3 nucleotides: TGCGCCAGCAGCTTGGATATCGGCTACGAGCAGTACTTC.

This clone was recorded only once. The chain links TRBV5-1 to TRBJ2-1; D may be TRBD2 (5 bases). CDR1 is SGHRS, CDR2 YFSETQ, per germline. The V end was cut by 4 bases, the J end by 7 bases, with 12 bases between. CDR3 length: 13 amino acids. CDR3 in DNA: TGCGCCAGCAGCACGGGCCGGGATAATGAGCAGTTCTTC. It translates to CASSTGRDNEQFF.

The chain employs TRBV7-2 and TRBJ2-1, with D perhaps TRBD2 (5 bases). CDR3 length: 15 residues. The germline CDR1 and CDR2 sequences are SGHTA and FQGNSA. Trimming pared 5 bases from V and 1 base from J, leaving 12 bases between. In DNA, the CDR3 is TGTGCCAGCAGCATTGAGGGCGCTTCCTACAATGAGCAGTTCTTC. It yields the protein CASSIEGASYNEQFF. Filled out from reference TRBV7-2 and TRBJ2-1, the complete variable domain reads GAGVSQSPSNKVTEKGKDVELRCDPISGHTALYWYRQSLGQGLEFLIYFQGNSAPDKSGLPSDRFSAERTGGSVSTLTIQRTQQEDSAVYLCASSIEGASYNEQFFGPGTRLTVL.

The chain links TRBV11-2 to TRBJ1-4, with 7 bases lining up with TRBD1. The germline V gene has CDR1 SGHAT and CDR2 FQNNGV. Unmatched junction bases numbered 12, after V lost 5 bases and J lost 6 bases. The CDR3 is 16 amino acids. This CDR3 is CASSKRGETGYEKLFF. DNA of the CDR3: TGTGCCAGCAGCAAGAGGGGCGAGACAGGGTATGAAAAACTGTTTTTT. Variable domain in full (rest from reference TRBV11-2 and TRBJ1-4): EAGVAQSPRYKIIEKRQSVAFWCNPISGHATLYWYQQILGQGPKLLIQFQNNGVVDDSQLPKDRFSAERLKGVDSTLKIQPAKLEDSAVYLCASSKRGETGYEKLFFGSGTQLSVL.

CDR3: CASSQYRGRGNTEAFF. DNA of the CDR3: TGTGCCAGCAGCCAATACAGGGGAAGGGGAAACACTGAAGCTTTCTTT. The chain recombines TRBV14 with TRBJ1-1, with 7 bases that match TRBD1. J was trimmed by 2 bases and V by 2 bases; bases with no gene match: 8. This CDR3 has 16 residues. Looked up from germline, CDR1 is SGHDN and CDR2 is FVKESK.

The V call is TRBV7-2, the J call TRBJ1-3, with 10 nucleotides matching TRBD1. The CDR3 is made up of 17 amino acids. V trimming: 1 base; J trimming: 0 bases; junction bases outside the gene matches: 3. From germline, CDR1 is SGHTA and CDR2 FQGNSA. CDR3 sequence: CASSLGGQGISGNTIYF. In DNA form, the CDR3 reads TGTGCCAGCAGCTTAGGGGGACAGGGGATCTCTGGAAACACCATATATTTT.

The gene calls are TRBV12-3 or TRBV12-4 and TRBJ2-7; possibly TRBD1 for D (5 bases). Trimming left V 6 bases short and J 3 bases short, with 12 bases between. There are 13 residues in the CDR3. CDR3 DNA: TGTGCCAGCAGCCCCCGACAGAACTACGAGCAGTACTTC. This codes for CASSPRQNYEQYF.

V gene TRBV7-2 combines with J gene TRBJ1-2, with 8 bases fitting TRBD1. The CDR3 extends over 14 amino acids. Germline CDR1 is SGHTA and CDR2 is FQGNSA. J lost 5 bases, V lost 5 bases, and 7 bases had no gene match. CDR3 amino acids: CASSPTGAKYGYTF. The CDR3, as DNA: TGTGCCAGCAGCCCGACAGGGGCGAAGTATGGCTACACCTTC.

This chain uses TRBV11-3 with TRBJ2-7, with D maybe TRBD2 (6 bases). Deletions cut 5 bases from V and 6 bases from J, with 14 bases between. This CDR3 has 13 residues. Germline lookup yields CDR1 SGHNT and CDR2 YENEEA. CDR3 sequence: CASSHLRRGEQYF. The DNA for the CDR3 is TGTGCCAGCAGCCACCTCAGGAGGGGCGAGCAGTACTTC.